The rows below give T cell receptor beta chains drawn from one sample of a study of long-term antiretroviral therapy in people with HIV. TCRdb's copy holds only in-frame clones and misses some; the assay was immunoSEQ multiplex PCR. In the table there are about 20,000 clones, 82% of which are singletons. The input for sequencing was unsorted PBMCs, taken roughly 2.3 years after starting antiretroviral therapy. These receptors all come from a man between 35 and 55 years old with HIV. CDR3s include the opening cysteine and the closing phenylalanine or tryptophan. D genes are given only for firm matches. The size field is filled for only some rows; it gives once, few, many or a size class.

TRBD1,TRBV19,NA,TRBJ2-7,TGTGCCAGTGGAATGGGACAGGGAGAATACGAGCAGTACTTC,CASGMGQGEYEQYF
NA,TRBV7-2,NA,TRBJ2-7,TGTGCCAGCAGCTTCTTAGGGGATTACGAGCAGTACTTC,CASSFLGDYEQYF
NA,TRBV5-6,once,TRBJ2-7,TGTGCCAGCAGCTCCCTAGCCTACGAGCAGTACTTC,CASSSLAYEQYF
TRBD1,TRBV11-2,NA,TRBJ2-7,TGTGCCAGCAGCTTAGGGACAGGGTCCTACGAGCAGTACTTC,CASSLGTGSYEQYF
NA,TRBV7-9,NA,TRBJ2-6,TGTGCCAGCAGCTTCCTAGGGGGCTCTGGGGCCAACGTCCTGACTTTC,CASSFLGGSGANVLTF
NA,TRBV11-2,NA,TRBJ1-1,TGTGCCAGCAGCCAACCCGGGACAGAAGCTTTCTTT,CASSQPGTEAFF
NA,TRBV7-9,NA,TRBJ1-3,TGTGCCAGCAGCTTAGCGGGGGCGAGCTCTGGAAACACCATATATTTT,CASSLAGASSGNTIYF
TRBD2,TRBV6-5,NA,TRBJ2-7,TGTGCCAGCAGTTATGGGACTAGCGGGAGAGGTTACGAGCAGTACTTC,CASSYGTSGRGYEQYF
TRBD1,TRBV18,NA,TRBJ2-7,TGTGCCAGCTCACCACTCCCGGGACAGAGTACCTACGAGCAGTACTTC,CASSPLPGQSTYEQYF
NA,TRBV4-2,NA,TRBJ1-1,TGTGCCAGCAGCCAAGATAGTCAGGGAACCCACACTGAAGCTTTCTTT,CASSQDSQGTHTEAFF
NA,TRBV30,NA,TRBJ1-2,TGTGCCTGGATCTCCCGGTGGGTAAGACACCCTGGCTACACCTTC,CAWISRWVRHPGYTF
NA,TRBV6-5,few,TRBJ1-5,TGTGCCAGCAGTCCTCGTAGGGAGCAGCCCCAGCATTTT,CASSPRREQPQHF
NA,TRBV2,once,TRBJ2-5,TGTGCCAGCAGTGTTGCTGCAAACAGAGCGGAGACCCAGTACTTC,CASSVAANRAETQYF
NA,TRBV4-3,NA,TRBJ1-2,TGCGCCAGCAGCCAAGAGATCACGGACTATGGCTACACCTTC,CASSQEITDYGYTF
NA,TRBV6-1,NA,TRBJ2-7,TGTGCCAGCAGTGAATTTCGCCGGACTGTGGTAGAGTACGAGCAGTACTTC,CASSEFRRTVVEYEQYF
TRBD1,TRBV25-1,NA,TRBJ2-2,TGTGCCAGCAGTGTACAGGGGGCCGGGGAGCTGTTTTTT,CASSVQGAGELFF
NA,TRBV9,NA,TRBJ2-7,TGTGCCAGCAGCCCCCGGAACCTCGCCCGGTACGAGCAGTACTTC,CASSPRNLARYEQYF
NA,TRBV11-2,NA,TRBJ2-3,TGTGCCAGCAGGCTCAATCGGCGCACAGATACGCAGTATTTT,CASRLNRRTDTQYF
NA,TRBV6-5,NA,TRBJ1-2,TGTGCCAGCAGCCAGGACGGCTATGGCTACACCTTC,CASSQDGYGYTF
NA,TRBV29-1,NA,TRBJ2-3,TGCAGCGTTGTAATTTACAGCGCAGATACGCAGTATTTT,CSVVIYSADTQYF
NA,TRBV19,NA,TRBJ1-5,TGTGCCAGTACTCGACGGGAAAGCAATCAGCCCCAGCATTTT,CASTRRESNQPQHF
NA,TRBV7-8,NA,TRBJ1-3,TGTGCCAGCAGCCCCCGTAGCTGGGCAGACCTTACTGGAGACACCATATATTTT,CASSPRSWADLTGDTIYF
TRBD2,TRBV30,once,TRBJ2-3,TGTGCTTCGAACGGGGGGAGGGCAGATACGCAGTATTTT,CASNGGRADTQYF
NA,TRBV30,NA,TRBJ2-1,TGTGCCTGGGGAGGGGGCGCGGGATTCAATGAGCAGTTCTTC,CAWGGGAGFNEQFF
NA,TRBV9,NA,TRBJ2-5,TGTGCCAGCAGCGCCCGGGGGCGGGAGACCCAGTACTTC,CASSARGRETQYF
NA,TRBV5-5,NA,TRBJ2-7,TGTGCCACCGCTGTAATGGGAGGCTACGAGCAGTACTTC,CATAVMGGYEQYF
NA,TRBV19,NA,TRBJ2-5,TGTGCCAGTGCCCTCTCTGAGGGCAAAGAGACCCAGTACTTC,CASALSEGKETQYF
TRBD1,TRBV7-9,NA,TRBJ2-7,TGTGCCAGCAGCTTAGATGGGACAGGAATGTACGAGCAGTACTTC,CASSLDGTGMYEQYF
NA,TRBV19,once,TRBJ1-3,TGTGCCAGTAGCCACAGGGTGCTCTCTGGAAACACCATATATTTT,CASSHRVLSGNTIYF
NA,TRBV23-1,NA,TRBJ1-5,TGCGCCAGCAGTCAGATAAGGGGTCAGCCCCAGCATTTT,CASSQIRGQPQHF
NA,TRBV28,NA,TRBJ1-5,TGTGCCAGCAGTTTAGTCAATTGGGGAGATCAGCCCCAGCATTTT,CASSLVNWGDQPQHF
TRBD2,TRBV5-8,NA,TRBJ2-7,TGTGCCAGCAGCTCGGGACTAGGGGTTTCGGAGCAGTACTTC,CASSSGLGVSEQYF
NA,TRBV4-2,once,TRBJ2-7,TGTGCCAGCAGCCAAGTACTTGGGGAAACCACCTACGAGCAGTACTTC,CASSQVLGETTYEQYF
NA,TRBV5-6,NA,TRBJ1-1,TGTGCCAGCAGCTTGGGACTTTCCAGGACTGAAGCTTTCTTT,CASSLGLSRTEAFF
TRBD1,TRBV5-4,NA,TRBJ1-1,TGTGCCAGCAGCTTGCAGGGGGCAGAGAGGACTGAAGCTTTCTTT,CASSLQGAERTEAFF
TRBD1,TRBV27,NA,TRBJ2-7,TGTGCCAGCAGTTCCGGGGACAGGGGGAGGTACGAGCAGTACTTC,CASSSGDRGRYEQYF
NA,TRBV5-5,NA,TRBJ1-2,TGTGCCAGCAGCCCCGAGCTGGATGATCCGGGCTATGGCTACACCTTC,CASSPELDDPGYGYTF
NA,TRBV19,medium-sized,TRBJ1-5,TGTGCCAGTAGGTCGTGGAACAATCAGCCCCAGCATTTT,CASRSWNNQPQHF
NA,TRBV28,NA,TRBJ2-7,TGTGCCAGCAGTTTATATTCTAGCTTCCACGAGCAGTACTTC,CASSLYSSFHEQYF
NA,TRBV7-2,NA,TRBJ2-1,TGTGCCAGCAGCAACGTAGATGAGCAGTTCTTC,CASSNVDEQFF
TRBD2,TRBV18,NA,TRBJ2-7,TGTGCCAGCTCACCGATATCGACTAGCGGGGGCCCCGGCGAGCAGTACTTC,CASSPISTSGGPGEQYF
NA,TRBV7-2,medium-sized,TRBJ2-1,TGTGCCAGCAGCTTAGACCCAGGGGCCCTAGTATACAATGAGCAGTTCTTC,CASSLDPGALVYNEQFF
NA,TRBV4-3,NA,TRBJ2-6,TGCGCCAGCAGCCAAAGGGGGCGGGAGTATCGGGGGGCCAACGTCCTGACTTTC,CASSQRGREYRGANVLTF
TRBD2,TRBV7-2,NA,TRBJ2-7,TGTGCCAGCAGCTTAGCGGGAGGGAGTTACTACGAGCAGTACTTC,CASSLAGGSYYEQYF
NA,TRBV7-9,NA,TRBJ1-1,TGTGCCAGCAGTTTCGGACTAGGAACTGAAGCTTTCTTT,CASSFGLGTEAFF